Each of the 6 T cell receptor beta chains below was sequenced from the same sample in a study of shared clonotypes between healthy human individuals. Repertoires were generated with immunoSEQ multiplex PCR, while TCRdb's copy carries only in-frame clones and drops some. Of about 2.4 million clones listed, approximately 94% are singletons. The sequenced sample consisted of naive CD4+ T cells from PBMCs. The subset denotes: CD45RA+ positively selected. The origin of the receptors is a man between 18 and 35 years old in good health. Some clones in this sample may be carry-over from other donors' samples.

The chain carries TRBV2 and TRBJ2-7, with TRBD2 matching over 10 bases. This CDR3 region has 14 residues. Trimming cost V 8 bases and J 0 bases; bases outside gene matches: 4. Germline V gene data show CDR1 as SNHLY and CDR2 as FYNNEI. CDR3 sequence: CASRTSGYSYEQYF. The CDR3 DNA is TGTGCCAGCCGGACTAGCGGATACTCCTACGAGCAGTACTTC.

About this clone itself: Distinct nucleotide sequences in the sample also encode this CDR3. This CDR3 is CASSVVGSGNEQFF. The CDR3 nucleotides are TGTGCCAGCAGCGTTGTAGGCTCAGGGAATGAGCAGTTCTTC. This sequence joins TRBV9 and TRBJ2-1; a possible D gene is TRBD1 (5 bases). V lost 2 bases to trimming and J lost 7 bases, with 13 bases between them. The CDR3 consists of 14 residues. CDR1 and CDR2 from the germline V gene are SGDLS and YYNGEE. The variable domain in full, completed from reference TRBV9 and TRBJ2-1, reads DSGVTQTPKHLITATGQRVTLRCSPRSGDLSVYWYQQSLDQGLQFLIQYYNGEERAKGNILERFSAQQFPDLHSELNLSSLELGDSALYFCASSVVGSGNEQFFGPGTRLTVL.

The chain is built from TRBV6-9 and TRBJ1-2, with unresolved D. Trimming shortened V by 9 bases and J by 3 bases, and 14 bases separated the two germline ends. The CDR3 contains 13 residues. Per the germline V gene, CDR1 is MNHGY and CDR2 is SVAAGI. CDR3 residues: CASDRAEYYGYTF. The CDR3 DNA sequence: TGTGCCAGTGATCGGGCAGAGTACTATGGCTACACCTTC.

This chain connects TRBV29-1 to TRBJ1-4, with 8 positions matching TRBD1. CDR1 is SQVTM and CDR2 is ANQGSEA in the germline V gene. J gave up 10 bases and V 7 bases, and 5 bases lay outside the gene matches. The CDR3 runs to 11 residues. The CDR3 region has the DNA TGCAGCGGTCAACAGGGGGGAAAACTGTTTTTT. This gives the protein CSGQQGGKLFF.

The CDR3 is CASSIGFVGPDEQFF. For the CDR3, the DNA is TGTGCCAGCAGCATAGGGTTTGTCGGGCCGGATGAGCAGTTCTTC. The rearrangement links TRBV7-9 to TRBJ2-1; D gene unclear. Trimming stripped 5 bases from V and 8 bases from J, with 19 bases between. Germline V lookup: CDR1 SEHNR, CDR2 FQNEAQ (reference sequence). The CDR3 has 15 amino acids.

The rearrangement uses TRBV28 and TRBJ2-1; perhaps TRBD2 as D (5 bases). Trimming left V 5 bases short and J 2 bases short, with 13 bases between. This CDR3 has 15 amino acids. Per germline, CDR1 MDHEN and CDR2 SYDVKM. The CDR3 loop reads CASSLGAAPYNEQFF. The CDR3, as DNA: TGTGCCAGCAGTCTAGGAGCGGCACCCTACAATGAGCAGTTCTTC.